The 8 T cell receptor beta chains presented below share a single source sample, sequenced in a study of cytomegalovirus exposure and HLA in healthy donors. Produced via immunoSEQ multiplex PCR; TCRdb's table is partial and in-frame only. The sample consists of fewer than 300,000 clones, around 87% of them appearing once. The source material was PBMCs. These receptors were collected from a woman in her late teens or twenties in good health and CMV-seronegative.

This chain links TRBV18 with TRBJ1-5; D unclear. The CDR3 spans 13 residues. Per germline, CDR1 KGHSH and CDR2 LQKENI. V was clipped by 6 bases and J by 1 base, with 7 bases between them. CDR3 sequence reads: CASSEASNQPQHF. The DNA of the CDR3 is TGTGCCAGCTCGGAGGCGAGCAATCAGCCCCAGCATTTT. The full variable domain, with the rest looked up from reference TRBV18 and TRBJ1-5, is NAGVMQNPRHLVRRRGQEARLRCSPMKGHSHVYWYRQLPEEGLKFMVYLQKENIIDESGMPKERFSAEFPKEGPSILRIQQVVRGDSAAYFCASSEASNQPQHFGDGTRLSIL.

The chain links TRBV29-1 to TRBJ2-7; D call uncertain. V gave up 3 bases and J gave up 7 bases, with 10 bases separating them. This CDR3 is 11 amino acids long. Germline values: CDR1 SQVTM, CDR2 ANQGSEA. CDR3 nucleotide sequence: TGCAGCGTTGAGCTCACATCGGAGCAGTACTTC. Encoded protein: CSVELTSEQYF.

J is TRBJ1-2 and V is TRBV5-6, with 9 bases identical to TRBD1. With 0 bases clipped from V and 4 bases from J, the junction kept 1 base outside the gene matches. The CDR3 has 14 residues. Germline lookup yields CDR1 SGHDT and CDR2 YYEEEE. The CDR3 region is CASSLGTGVYGYTF. CDR3 coding DNA: TGTGCCAGCAGCTTGGGGACAGGGGTCTATGGCTACACCTTC.

V gene TRBV5-4 combines with J gene TRBJ2-5, with 16 bases lining up with TRBD2. The CDR3 loop spans 16 amino acids. Germline V gene lookup returns CDR1 SGHNT and CDR2 YYREEE (reference sequence). V dropped 5 bases and J dropped 4; count of bases not matched to a gene: 5. CDR3 bases: TGTGCCAGCAGGTCGGGGACTAGCGGGAGGGTAGAGACCCAGTACTTC. Protein product: CASRSGTSGRVETQYF.

The rearrangement joins TRBV2 to TRBJ2-5; TRBD1 aligns across 10 bases. The CDR3 is 16 amino acids. CDR1 and CDR2 (germline): SNHLY, FYNNEI. The J segment lost 2 bases and the V segment lost 4 bases, leaving 7 bases of the junction unmatched. The CDR3 is CASSAGTGAKQETQYF. The CDR3 DNA reads TGTGCCAGCAGTGCCGGGACAGGGGCAAAGCAAGAGACCCAGTACTTC.

This clone has only a few counts. The chain employs TRBV5-4 and TRBJ2-5, with a tentative D call TRBD1 (6 bases). V was cut by 0 bases and J by 4 bases, with 13 bases left in between. Per the germline V gene, CDR1 is SGHNT and CDR2 is YYREEE (reference sequence). There are 15 residues in the CDR3. The CDR3 DNA follows: TGTGCCAGCAGCTTGGGGTCCCAGGGGCCAGAGACCCAGTACTTC. The encoded protein is CASSLGSQGPETQYF.

The chain couples TRBV4-1 to TRBJ1-5; D is unclear. Looked up from germline, CDR1 is MGHRA and CDR2 is YSYEKL. The CDR3 has 17 residues. The V end lost 4 bases, the J end lost 0 bases, and 16 bases lay between the germline ends. The CDR3 region is CASSLVHSDYSNQPQHF. For the CDR3, the DNA is TGCGCCAGCAGCCTCGTCCACAGTGATTATAGCAATCAGCCCCAGCATTTT.

Note on this clone: Distinct nucleotide sequences in the sample also encode this CDR3. The chain is built from TRBV6-1 and TRBJ2-1; D is ambiguous. Per the germline V gene, CDR1 is MNHNS and CDR2 is SASEGT. Trimming pared 3 bases from V and 6 bases from J, leaving 6 bases between. The CDR3 consists of 12 residues. CDR3: CASSDPGNEQFF. CDR3 DNA sequence: TGTGCCAGCAGTGACCCGGGCAATGAGCAGTTCTTC.